This TCR beta chain was identified in a study of T cells in Graves' hyperthyroidism and ophthalmopathy. Study-wide results and caveats: Ophthalmopathy was separated from stable hyperthyroidism by a 13 V-J model.

Amplified TCR beta CDR3 regions came from RNA transcripts. Initially, a first-round RT-PCR of the TCR CDR3 employed the HTBI primer set. MiXCR was run by TCRdb on the multiplex PCR reads, yielding one entry per CDR3 protein. The profile shows roughly 380,000 distinct CDR3 sequences, roughly 14% of them singletons. Germline CDR1 is SNHLY and CDR2 is FYNNEI. CDR3 length equals 12 residues. Deletions cut 10 bases from V and 6 bases from J, with 14 bases between. This clonotype appeared many times. The antigen remains undetermined. This rearrangement joins TRBV2 to TRBJ2-3, with a weak D call TRBD1 (7 bases). The specimen was blood. The clonotype comes from an older woman with Graves' hyperthyroidism. The CDR3 DNA reads TGTGCCACCAAAGCAGGGGGGGATACGCAGTATTTT. Translated: CATKAGGDTQYF.